This T cell receptor (beta chain) was documented in a study of cytotoxic CD8 clonotypes in ibrutinib-treated CLL. Looking at the study overall: The group held over nine relapsed/refractory and around 14 treatment-naive patients, with 17 IGHV unmutated.

Study findings and constraints: At ibrutinib response, clonality increased, and at progression it declined back toward baseline. Pretreatment clonality was elevated relative to age-matched healthy donors and paralleled circulating CD8+ T-cell counts. The public clonotypes identified were infrequent and showed contraction or stability on treatment.

Profiling relied on immunoSEQ multiplex PCR, and the TCRdb table lists in-frame clones only, not all of them. The profile shows approximately 53,000 clones, approximately 87% of them singletons. A word on this clone: Its specificity is not known.

V was pared by 5 bases and J by 4 bases, with 9 bases of the junction left unmatched. Germline values: CDR1 SEHNR, CDR2 FQNEAQ (reference sequence). This CDR3 is 15 amino acids long. This TCR was sampled from a human donor with chronic lymphocytic leukemia. The rearrangement joins TRBV7-9 to TRBJ2-5, with 8 nucleotides matching TRBD1. Specimen: PBMCs, collected after 24 months of ibrutinib treatment. The CDR3 here is CASSTPQGAIETQYF. As DNA, the CDR3 is TGTGCCAGCAGCACACCGCAGGGGGCTATAGAGACCCAGTACTTC.